The 28 T cell receptor beta chains presented below share a single source sample, sequenced in a study of T cell responses to AZD1222 COVID-19 vaccine (dated by TCRdb to the early 2020s). The intended sense of this specimen's time point label: baseline before first vaccination. What this sample's treatment or condition label stands for: meningococcal conjugate vaccine given as trial control. The library was obtained by the immunoSEQ multiplex PCR assay. Here the immuneACCESS table is served through TCRdb, limited to in-frame sequences with V and J called. Missing clones are a known gap in these copies; in checked studies unresolved V genes cover under half, and the rest lacks a known reason. The sample table lists some 170,000 clones, around 90% of them with a count of one. Jointly, the top ten make up about 4% of the sample. Sequencing used peripheral blood, obtained on day 0 of MenACWY control vaccination. The receptor set was obtained from an adult in good health.

J is TRBJ2-1 and V is TRBV5-1; 8 bases line up with TRBD2. Germline loops: CDR1 SGHRS, CDR2 YFSETQ. V lost 0 bases to trimming and J lost 9 bases; unmatched junction nucleotides: 11. CDR3 length equals 16 residues. The CDR3 reads CASSLATFAGGSEQFF. DNA of the CDR3: TGCGCCAGCAGCTTGGCCACATTTGCGGGAGGTTCTGAGCAGTTCTTC.

The J gene is TRBJ1-1, the V gene TRBV30; the D is unclear. The V gene lost 8 bases and the J gene lost 3 bases, with 10 bases spanning the gap. The germline V gene has CDR1 GTSNPN and CDR2 SVGIG (reference sequence). This CDR3 has 11 residues. The CDR3 is CAGNPDTEAFF. CDR3 sequence (DNA): TGTGCCGGTAACCCGGACACTGAAGCTTTCTTT.

V is TRBV15 and J is TRBJ1-5; D is perhaps TRBD1 (5 bases). V lost 6 bases to trimming and J lost 8 bases, with 17 bases between them. CDR3 length: 14 residues. The germline gives CDR1 LNHNV, CDR2 YYDKDF (reference sequence). The CDR3 coding sequence is TGTGCCACCAGTATCCTCTCTGGGGGGGAGCCCCAGCATTTT. This encodes CATSILSGGEPQHF.

The chain uses TRBV30 and TRBJ2-1; the match to TRBD2 covers 7 bases. Germline lookup yields CDR1 GTSNPN and CDR2 SVGIG (reference sequence). The CDR3 extends over 14 amino acids. Germline trimming cut 2 bases from V and 10 bases from J; bases unmatched to any gene: 11. Written as DNA, the CDR3 is TGTGCCTGGAGTAGGGACTACTCTCAGAGAGAGCAGTTCTTC. This sequence encodes CAWSRDYSQREQFF.

The chain combines TRBV24-1 with TRBJ2-7; no clear D. Germline CDR1 is KGHDR and CDR2 is SFDVKD. V shed 10 bases and J shed 7 bases, with 10 bases lying between them. The length of the CDR3 is 10 residues. The CDR3 DNA reads as TGTGCCACGCCCCATCGGGAGCAGTACTTC. The encoded protein is CATPHREQYF.

The V gene is TRBV30, the J gene TRBJ1-6; D is ambiguous. Trimming cost V 0 bases and J 0 bases, with 6 bases left between them. The germline V gene encodes CDR1 GTSNPN and CDR2 SVGIG (reference sequence). This CDR3 contains 15 residues. CDR3 amino acids: CAWSVGSSYNSPLHF. CDR3 nucleotide sequence: TGTGCCTGGAGTGTGGGGAGCTCCTATAATTCACCCCTCCACTTT. The variable domain in full, with the rest retrieved from reference TRBV30 and TRBJ1-6, is SQTIHQWPATLVQPVGSPLSLECTVEGTSNPNLYWYRQAAGRGLQLLFYSVGIGQISSEVPQNLSASRPQDRQFILSSKKLLLSDSGFYLCAWSVGSSYNSPLHFGNGTRLTVT.

This chain links TRBV11-2 with TRBJ1-1; tentative D call: TRBD1 (6 bases). V was cut by 1 base and J by 0 bases, with 9 bases left in between. This CDR3 has 15 residues. The germline CDR1 and CDR2 sequences are SGHAT and FQNNGV. The CDR3 region is CASSLVGQLNTEAFF. CDR3 sequence (DNA): TGTGCCAGCAGCTTAGTCGGACAGCTGAACACTGAAGCTTTCTTT.

V and J are TRBV4-3 and TRBJ2-1; D gene uncertain. The CDR3 spans 16 residues. Germline V gene sequence: CDR1 LGHNA, CDR2 YSLEER. With 0 bases removed from V and 0 bases from J, the gap between germline ends came to 9 bases. CDR3 coding DNA: TGCGCCAGCAGCCAAGATACATTAAGCTCCTACAATGAGCAGTTCTTC. Its translation: CASSQDTLSSYNEQFF.

The chain carries TRBV10-3 and TRBJ2-2, with 8 bases aligning to TRBD2. Losses at the gene ends were 7 bases for V and 5 bases for J; bases not matched to a gene: 3. The V gene's germline CDR1 is ENHRY and CDR2 SYGVKD. The CDR3 sequence is 13 residues long. CDR3 region: CAINPSGTGELFF. CDR3 DNA sequence: TGTGCCATCAATCCTAGCGGGACCGGGGAGCTGTTTTTT.

V and J are TRBV20-1 and TRBJ1-4, with D tentatively TRBD1 (5 bases). The germline V and J ends were trimmed by 3 bases and 8 bases, with 13 bases remaining between them. The CDR3 has 13 amino acids. Germline V CDR1 and CDR2: DFQATT, SNEGSKA (reference sequence). CDR3 sequence reads: CSASGGGEEKLFF. DNA of the CDR3: TGCAGTGCTAGTGGGGGAGGGGAGGAAAAACTGTTTTTT.

This chain uses TRBV14 with TRBJ1-1, with D perhaps matching TRBD1 (5 bases). Germline assignment: CDR1 SGHDN and CDR2 FVKESK. This CDR3 is built from 12 residues. Trimming pared 4 bases from V and 6 bases from J, leaving 9 bases between. The CDR3, as DNA: TGTGCCAGCAGCCCGGGGGTTCCTGAAGCTTTCTTT. Encoded protein: CASSPGVPEAFF.

The chain recombines TRBV19 with TRBJ1-3; D call uncertain. The germline V gene encodes CDR1 LNHDA and CDR2 SQIVND (reference sequence). The ends were cut back, 7 bases at V and 0 bases at J, with 13 bases in the middle. The CDR3 covers 15 residues. The CDR3 here is CASTPDIGSGNTIYF. The DNA for the CDR3 is TGTGCCAGTACCCCTGACATCGGCTCTGGAAACACCATATATTTT.

Only a few counts were recorded for this clone. This sequence joins TRBV7-9 and TRBJ1-6; maybe TRBD1 (5 bases). The CDR3 sequence is 16 residues long. The V end was cut by 6 bases, the J end by 3 bases, with 15 bases between. CDR1 SEHNR and CDR2 FQNEAQ come from the germline V gene (reference sequence). The CDR3 spells CASSDALTDYNSPLHF. CDR3 in DNA: TGTGCCAGCAGTGACGCCTTGACAGACTATAATTCACCCCTCCACTTT.

The rearrangement joins TRBV19 to TRBJ1-5, with a tentative D call TRBD1 (6 bases). Looked up from germline, CDR1 is LNHDA and CDR2 is SQIVND (reference sequence). V lost 6 bases to trimming and J lost 2 bases, with 14 bases between them. This CDR3 spans 15 amino acids. The CDR3 nucleotides are TGTGCCAGTAGCGGCTTCAGGGGTGGCAATCAGCCCCAGCATTTT. This sequence encodes CASSGFRGGNQPQHF. Full variable domain (outside the CDR3, taken from reference TRBV19 and TRBJ1-5): DGGITQSPKYLFRKEGQNVTLSCEQNLNHDAMYWYRQDPGQGLRLIYYSQIVNDFQKGDIAEGYSVSREKKESFPLTVTSAQKNPTAFYLCASSGFRGGNQPQHFGDGTRLSIL.

For the CDR3, the DNA is TGTGCCAGCAGTTTGGACCAGGCCAGGGGCTACACCTTC. It translates to CASSLDQARGYTF. The genes are TRBV28 and TRBJ1-2; D remains unclear. Trimming stripped 3 bases from V and 8 bases from J, with 13 bases between. The CDR3 extends over 13 amino acids. Germline CDR1 MDHEN, CDR2 SYDVKM.

The chain carries TRBV7-2 and TRBJ1-2; possibly TRBD1 for D (6 bases). The CDR3 is 15 residues long. V gave up 2 bases and J gave up 1 base, with 11 bases separating them. Germline values: CDR1 SGHTA, CDR2 FQGNSA. CDR3 sequence reads: CASSLPRQVNYGYTF. The CDR3 DNA reads as TGTGCCAGCAGCTTACCACGACAGGTTAACTATGGCTACACCTTC.

The chain is built from TRBV19 and TRBJ1-1; D is undetermined. V shed 2 bases and J shed 0 bases, with 13 bases lying between them. The CDR3 consists of 16 residues. Looked up from germline, CDR1 is LNHDA and CDR2 is SQIVND (reference sequence). The CDR3, as DNA: TGTGCCAGTAGTATAATTTCCAACGGACTGAACACTGAAGCTTTCTTT. Its protein product is CASSIISNGLNTEAFF.

The CDR3 DNA follows: TGTGCCAGCAGTCCCGGGACACTTCCTAATGAGCAGTACTTC. This encodes CASSPGTLPNEQYF. The chain links TRBV6-2 or TRBV6-3 to TRBJ2-7, with a tentative D call TRBD1 (6 bases). CDR3 length: 14 amino acids. Looked up from germline, CDR1 is MNHEY and CDR2 is SVGEGT. V lost 5 bases and J 7 bases, leaving 18 bases between the germline ends.

There are a few counts of this clone. The chain has TRBV2 and TRBJ1-1; TRBD1 aligns across 8 bases. Germline V gene sequence: CDR1 SNHLY, CDR2 FYNNEI. The V segment lost 4 bases and the J segment 1 base; nucleotides outside the gene matches: 5. This CDR3 has 15 residues. This chain's CDR3 is CASSGAGGGNTEAFF. The DNA for the CDR3 is TGTGCCAGCAGTGGGGCAGGGGGCGGGAACACTGAAGCTTTCTTT.

This sequence joins TRBV2 and TRBJ2-1; D not resolved. The CDR3 totals 12 residues. The V and J ends lost 5 bases and 4 bases respectively, with 6 bases between them. Germline-derived CDR1 and CDR2 are SNHLY and FYNNEI. The CDR3 nucleotides are TGTGCCAGCAGTACAGATTACAATGAGCAGTTCTTC. Residues: CASSTDYNEQFF.

This clone turned up a few times. The V and J genes are TRBV27 and TRBJ1-6; the D gene is possibly TRBD1 (6 bases). V was clipped by 1 base and J by 9 bases, with 13 bases between them. CDR1 and CDR2 (germline): MNHEY, SMNVEV (reference sequence). The CDR3 is 15 residues long. CDR3 sequence reads: CASSLLTGLSSPLHF. The CDR3 DNA is TGTGCCAGCAGTTTATTAACAGGGCTGAGTTCACCCCTCCACTTT.

V is TRBV6-2 or TRBV6-3 and J is TRBJ2-7; TRBD1 might be the D (6 bases). The CDR3 runs 15 residues. In germline, CDR1 is MNHEY, CDR2 SVGEGT. Trimming shortened V by 5 bases and J by 4 bases, and 18 bases separated the two germline ends. The CDR3 loop reads CASSHPPQQGYEQYF. The CDR3 coding sequence is TGTGCCAGCAGTCATCCCCCTCAACAGGGTTACGAGCAGTACTTC.

This chain connects TRBV27 to TRBJ2-1, with no clear D. Trimming shortened V by 2 bases and J by 6 bases, and 14 bases separated the two germline ends. This CDR3 spans 15 amino acids. In germline, CDR1 is MNHEY, CDR2 SMNVEV (reference sequence). The CDR3 region has the DNA TGTGCCAGCAGTTTAGACTCAGTCGCTTCCAATGAGCAGTTCTTC. It translates to CASSLDSVASNEQFF.

This clone was recorded once. The chain combines TRBV10-3 with TRBJ1-4; TRBD1 is a possible D gene (5 bases). The CDR3 extends over 13 amino acids. The V end was cut by 7 bases, the J end by 8 bases, with 14 bases between. Germline-derived CDR1 and CDR2 are ENHRY and SYGVKD. CDR3 coding DNA: TGTGCCATCACAGGGAATAAGGGCGAAAAACTGTTTTTT. Protein: CAITGNKGEKLFF.

The chain couples TRBV28 to TRBJ1-3, with D maybe TRBD1 (5 bases). From germline, CDR1 is MDHEN and CDR2 SYDVKM. Trimming removed 11 bases at V and 0 bases at J, with 17 bases between. This CDR3 contains 15 residues. CDR3 sequence: CAAQGDRLSGNTIYF. As DNA, the CDR3 is TGTGCCGCCCAAGGGGACCGACTCTCTGGAAACACCATATATTTT.

The chain joins TRBV29-1 to TRBJ2-1; D is ambiguous. The CDR3 is 14 amino acids. V was shortened by 6 bases and J by 3 bases, with 15 bases between the two germline ends. Germline loops: CDR1 SQVTM, CDR2 ANQGSEA. The CDR3 loop reads CSVETTSRYNEQFF. The CDR3 DNA is TGCAGCGTGGAAACTACCTCTCGCTACAATGAGCAGTTCTTC.

This clone was recorded once. This rearrangement joins TRBV3-1 (or the pseudogene TRBV3-2) to TRBJ2-7; D is unresolved. The length of the CDR3 is 13 residues. V lost 1 base and J lost 5, with 9 bases in between. Germline assignment: CDR1 LGHDT and CDR2 YNNKEL (reference sequence). The CDR3 region is CASSQGFLDEQYF. The CDR3 DNA reads TGTGCCAGCAGCCAAGGATTTCTCGACGAGCAGTACTTC.

This clone came up once. The gene calls are TRBV18 and TRBJ2-5, with D perhaps TRBD2 (6 bases). The CDR3 runs to 17 residues. The germline V and J ends were trimmed by 0 bases and 4 bases, with 18 bases remaining between them. Germline CDR1 and CDR2: KGHSH and LQKENI. The CDR3 loop is CASSPPQGLVERETQYF. The CDR3 nucleotides read TGTGCCAGCTCACCACCGCAGGGACTCGTGGAAAGAGAGACCCAGTACTTC. Looking up the rest from reference TRBV18 and TRBJ2-5 gives the full variable domain: NAGVMQNPRHLVRRRGQEARLRCSPMKGHSHVYWYRQLPEEGLKFMVYLQKENIIDESGMPKERFSAEFPKEGPSILRIQQVVRGDSAAYFCASSPPQGLVERETQYFGPGTRLLVL.